The entry below describes one T cell receptor (beta chain). The target of this receptor is not known. The input lacks base qualities; no much larger clone sits a single base away. There are 13 amino acids in the CDR3, from cysteine to phenylalanine inclusive. Just the 39-base CDR3 DNA is kept, in frame starting at base 1. Trimming accounts for 4 bases at V and 7 bases at J, while the number of junction bases matched to no gene is 9. Via the germline V gene, CDR1 is SQVTM and CDR2 ANQGSEA. Library preparation employed 5' RACE. The instrument was an Illumina HiSeq 2500. A second PCR of 7 to 11 cycles was performed with a sample-barcoded 5' primer and a J-beta primer mix. A unique molecular identifier was introduced onto each TCR beta cDNA molecule by a template-switch 5' adaptor carrying 12 random nucleotides. Each sample yielded at least 3 million CDR3-containing paired-end reads. All of the RNA was converted into first-strand cDNA using the Mint cDNA synthesis kit, with a TRBC-specific oligonucleotide serving as the primer. Following uracil-DNA glycosylase treatment, all cDNA underwent a first 18-cycle PCR with the universal primers M1SS and BC2_uni_R. The study's processing was this. Each sample was normalized by randomly selecting 1 million high-quality reads, each carrying a distinct molecular identifier. Instead of being binned into consensus sequences, reads that shared molecular identifiers were thrown out. MiTCR, with a Q25 quality threshold and the strictest error-elimination algorithm, was used for CDR3 identification, clonotype clustering and error correction. Lower-bound total TCR beta diversity was estimated with a nonparametric unseen species model using Euler transformation. TCRdb reworked the public reads: Q25 trimming with fastp, MiXCR clone assembly, productive beta chains retained. All rows with the same CDR3 protein become a single entry with the most common DNA and genes. V and J calls and clone size were set by TCRdb, not the authors. This sample comprises about 680,000 distinct CDR3 sequences, 45% to 50% of them detected only once. Around a third of the sample is taken by the ten largest.

The donors were roughly 38 Caucasian individuals from Russia, aged about 6 to 100 years, who were systemically healthy. Each donor gave around 9.9 milliliters of peripheral blood, collected into EDTA-treated Vacutainer tubes. Ficoll-Paque density-gradient centrifugation was used to isolate PBMCs, with at least 6 million per sample. Total RNA was extracted from PBMCs with Trizol reagent, with at least 5.5 micrograms obtained per sample. For every donor, an aliquot of PBMCs went through flow cytometry to measure the percentages of naive CD45RAhigh/CD27high T cells. The sample is drawn from a study of blood T cells in healthy people across ages (dated by TCRdb to between 2015 and 2017). Regarding the research as a whole: In model experiments, roughly one uniquely barcoded TCR beta cDNA molecule per two T cells was captured by template switching. To track age-related changes in TCR beta repertoire diversity, the study relied on deep sequencing normalized with unique cDNA molecular identifiers. The donors were split into four age groups: young (average around 16 years), middle-aged (39), aged (roughly 65) and long-lived (roughly 80). Donors of different ages were randomly distributed across sequencing lanes to avoid experimental bias. Using the same blood draw, the study looked at two additional independent replicas of 1 million unique cDNA reads for two donors, one aged 18 to 30 and the other aged 80 or older.

Overall results and qualifications from the work: Estimates of total diversity from one million sequenced T cells were regarded as lower bounds and underestimates. Observed TCR beta diversity correlated strongly with the percentage of naive T cells measured by flow cytometry. Compared with the aged group, the long-lived group had more naive CD4+ T cells, fewer expanded clones and increased TCR diversity, suggesting age selection. Because donor CMV infection status was unknown, age-related changes in expanded clonotypes were potentially confounded. As age increased, observed TCR beta diversity per million T cells dropped in a roughly linear way, and a significant reduction was already evident by age about 40. Since profiling was done on bulk unsorted PBMCs, naive and antigen-experienced compartments could not be conclusively compared.

The sample taken for sequencing was blood. The chain employs TRBV29-1 and TRBJ2-7, with 8 bases matching TRBD1. The sequence was collected from a woman aged 60-75 years in good health. The CDR3 here reads CSVVAGGPGEQYF. The nucleotides read TGCAGCGTTGTGGCAGGGGGCCCAGGGGAGCAGTACTTC.